A single sample gave rise to the 21 T cell receptor beta chains below, sequenced in a study of T cell repertoires in cytomegalovirus infection. TCRdb ran MiXCR on the reads and lists one entry per CDR3 protein. The sample contains hundreds of thousands of distinct CDR3 sequences, roughly 22% of which appear only once. Material: CD8+ T cells from PBMCs. The receptors stem from a human donor in good health (CMV status not recorded). Some clones in this sample may be carry-over from other donors' samples.

This chain connects TRBV7-2 to TRBJ1-2; no firm D call. V was pared by 5 bases and J by 7 bases, with 20 bases between. The CDR3 spans 15 residues. Germline lookup yields CDR1 SGHTA and CDR2 FQGNSA. The CDR3, as DNA: TGTGCCAGCAGCCCTGGAGTTGTGGCAGTTGGTGGCTACACCTTC. Amino acid sequence: CASSPGVVAVGGYTF. The full variable domain, rest sourced from reference TRBV7-2 and TRBJ1-2, is GAGVSQSPSNKVTEKGKDVELRCDPISGHTALYWYRQSLGQGLEFLIYFQGNSAPDKSGLPSDRFSAERTGGSVSTLTIQRTQQEDSAVYLCASSPGVVAVGGYTFGSGTRLTVV.

CDR3 region: CASSYTMEGRGATYNEQFF. CDR3 DNA: TGTGCCAGCAGTTATACGATGGAAGGGCGGGGGGCTACCTACAATGAGCAGTTCTTC. The J gene is TRBJ2-1, the V gene TRBV6-2 or TRBV6-3, with TRBD2 matching 8 bases. Germline CDR1 MNHEY, CDR2 SVGEGT. Trimming cost V 3 bases and J 2 bases; bases outside gene matches: 15. The CDR3 is 19 residues long.

This clonotype was counted at least ten times. The chain links TRBV28 to TRBJ2-5; D gene ambiguous. V was pared by 3 bases and J by 5 bases, with 4 bases between. This CDR3 region has 11 residues. CDR1 and CDR2 from the germline V gene are MDHEN and SYDVKM. The CDR3 here is CASSFVETQYF. CDR3 bases: TGTGCCAGCAGTTTCGTGGAGACCCAGTACTTC.

Many counts were recorded for this clonotype. The J gene is TRBJ2-7, the V gene TRBV7-6; 7 bases match TRBD1. Germline V gives CDR1 SGHVS, CDR2 FNYEAQ. The CDR3 sequence is 14 residues long. Trimming took 5 bases from V and 4 from J; bases not matched to a gene: 8. The CDR3 here is CASSPTTGQYEQYF. Written as DNA, the CDR3 is TGTGCCAGCAGCCCGACGACAGGGCAGTACGAGCAGTACTTC. The full variable domain, its missing parts supplied by reference TRBV7-6 and TRBJ2-7, is GAGVSQSPRYKVTKRGQDVALRCDPISGHVSLYWYRQALGQGPEFLTYFNYEAQQDKSGLPNDRFSAERPEGSISTLTIQRTEQRDSAMYRCASSPTTGQYEQYFGPGTRLTVT.

The V gene is TRBV4-2, the J gene TRBJ1-4, with D possibly matching TRBD1 (5 bases). The CDR3 consists of 15 residues. The V end was cut by 6 bases, the J end by 0 bases, with 11 bases between. Germline V gene sequence: CDR1 LGHNA, CDR2 YNFKEQ. DNA for the CDR3: TGTGCCAGCAGTCTTCCGGGACCAACTAATGAAAAACTGTTTTTT. Translating gives CASSLPGPTNEKLFF.

Many counts were recorded for this clonotype. The CDR3 here is CSVYTAEAFF. CDR3 sequence (DNA): TGCAGCGTGTATACAGCTGAAGCTTTCTTT. This chain links TRBV29-1 with TRBJ1-1; D call uncertain. Germline CDR1 SQVTM, CDR2 ANQGSEA. This CDR3 has 10 amino acids. V was shortened by 6 bases and J by 6 bases, with 8 bases between the two germline ends.

The rearrangement joins TRBV13 to TRBJ1-1; 7 bases match TRBD1. Germline V gene sequence: CDR1 PRHDT, CDR2 FYEKMQ (reference sequence). The CDR3 loop spans 16 amino acids. V shed 7 bases, J shed 5 bases, and the junction held 16 bases outside the gene matches. In nucleotides, the CDR3 is TGTGCCAGCAACCCCTGGACAGGCACCAGCGAGACTGAAGCTTTCTTT. This encodes CASNPWTGTSETEAFF.

The chain has TRBV7-8 and TRBJ1-4; D unresolved. Trimming removed 3 bases from V and 4 bases from J, with 6 bases in between. The CDR3 is made up of 13 amino acids. CDR1 is SGHVS and CDR2 is FQNEAQ in the germline V gene. The CDR3 region has the DNA TGTGCCAGCAGCTTGGTCTTTAATGAAAAACTGTTTTTT. As protein: CASSLVFNEKLFF.

The rearrangement joins TRBV12-5 to TRBJ2-1; weak D call: TRBD2 (5 bases). Germline V gene lookup returns CDR1 LGHNT and CDR2 FRNRAP. The V gene lost 2 bases and the J gene lost 8 bases, with 10 bases spanning the gap. CDR3 size: 13 residues. The CDR3 protein is CASGLKGVDEQFF. The CDR3 nucleotides read TGTGCTAGTGGTTTGAAGGGAGTCGATGAGCAGTTCTTC.

This clonotype was seen a handful of times. V usage is TRBV7-2 and J usage is TRBJ1-3; no firm D call. The CDR3 length is 13 residues. Germline CDR1 and CDR2: SGHTA and FQGNSA. V lost 10 bases and J lost 1, with 11 bases in between. CDR3 amino acids: CATDQDSGNTIYF. CDR3 DNA sequence: TGTGCCACCGATCAGGATTCTGGAAACACCATATATTTT.

This chain uses TRBV28 with TRBJ2-5, with a weak D call TRBD1 (6 bases). Germline values: CDR1 MDHEN, CDR2 SYDVKM. Trimming pared 3 bases from V and 3 bases from J, leaving 8 bases between. The CDR3 has 13 amino acids. The CDR3 loop is CASSFGTKETQYF. The CDR3 nucleotides are TGTGCCAGCAGTTTCGGGACAAAAGAGACCCAGTACTTC.

This clonotype was observed a few times. The chain combines TRBV6-2 or TRBV6-3 with TRBJ2-1, with D perhaps matching TRBD1 (6 bases). Trimming shortened V by 10 bases and J by 7 bases, and 23 bases separated the two germline ends. The CDR3 has 15 residues. The germline V gene encodes CDR1 MNHEY and CDR2 SVGEGT. CDR3 in amino acids: CATLDLGTSLNEQFF. The CDR3 DNA reads TGTGCCACCCTAGACCTCGGGACAAGTCTGAATGAGCAGTTCTTC.

This clonotype has just a few counts. The chain has TRBV29-1 and TRBJ1-2; 8 positions agree with TRBD1. This CDR3 region has 15 residues. Germline assignment: CDR1 SQVTM and CDR2 ANQGSEA. V lost 3 bases and J lost 2; bases outside the gene matches: 8. The CDR3 DNA is TGCAGCGTTGAGAGGGGGGACAGGACAAACTATGGCTACACCTTC. It yields the protein CSVERGDRTNYGYTF.

The chain uses TRBV12-3 or TRBV12-4 and TRBJ1-1; TRBD1 might be the D (5 bases). CDR3 length equals 14 residues. V lost 1 base to trimming and J lost 5 bases, with 11 bases between them. The CDR3 DNA is TGTGCCAGCAGTTTAGAGAGGGGCTGGACTGAAGCTTTCTTT. Amino acids: CASSLERGWTEAFF.

The gene calls are TRBV9 and TRBJ2-2; possibly TRBD2 for D (6 bases). This CDR3 spans 15 amino acids. Germline CDR1 reads SGDLS; CDR2 reads YYNGEE. The germline V and J ends were trimmed by 4 bases and 1 base, with 11 bases remaining between them. CDR3 residues: CASSPFGGNTGELFF. In DNA, the CDR3 is TGTGCCAGCAGCCCTTTCGGGGGGAACACCGGGGAGCTGTTTTTT. The variable domain in full, completed from reference TRBV9 and TRBJ2-2, reads DSGVTQTPKHLITATGQRVTLRCSPRSGDLSVYWYQQSLDQGLQFLIQYYNGEERAKGNILERFSAQQFPDLHSELNLSSLELGDSALYFCASSPFGGNTGELFFGEGSRLTVL.

The V and J genes are TRBV20-1 and TRBJ2-7; D unresolved. Trimming stripped 3 bases from V and 5 bases from J, with 14 bases between. The CDR3 has 13 residues. Germline CDR1 reads DFQATT; CDR2 reads SNEGSKA (reference sequence). This CDR3 is CSASSWKVHEQYF. CDR3 nucleotide sequence: TGCAGTGCTAGCTCATGGAAGGTGCACGAGCAGTACTTC.

The V and J genes are TRBV7-6 and TRBJ1-4, with 9 positions matching TRBD1. The CDR3 covers 14 residues. Germline V gene sequence: CDR1 SGHVS, CDR2 FNYEAQ. The V and J ends lost 5 bases and 6 bases, in that order; junction bases with no gene match: 4. In DNA, the CDR3 is TGTGCCAGCAGCACGGACAGGGGAGATGAAAAACTGTTTTTT. It codes for CASSTDRGDEKLFF.

This clonotype showed up many times. The chain has TRBV7-6 and TRBJ2-7; 12 bases match TRBD2. Germline CDR1 reads SGHVS; CDR2 reads FNYEAQ. There are 18 residues in the CDR3. V shed 6 bases, J shed 3 bases, and the junction held 15 bases outside the gene matches. The CDR3 region has the DNA TGTGCCAGCAGTGAAGGACTAGCGGGGACCTCCACGGGCTACGAGCAGTACTTC. Protein product: CASSEGLAGTSTGYEQYF.

V gene TRBV2 combines with J gene TRBJ1-2; no firm D call. Germline CDR1 and CDR2: SNHLY and FYNNEI. The V end was cut by 4 bases, the J end by 2 bases, with 5 bases between. There are 12 residues in the CDR3. DNA of the CDR3: TGTGCCAGCAGTGGCTCCAACTATGGCTACACCTTC. As protein: CASSGSNYGYTF.

This clonotype was counted a few times. The rearrangement links TRBV20-1 to TRBJ2-7, with TRBD1 identical over 7 bases. Germline V CDR1 and CDR2: DFQATT, SNEGSKA (reference sequence). With 1 base clipped from V and 6 bases from J, the junction kept 6 bases outside the gene matches. CDR3 length: 13 residues. DNA of the CDR3: TGCAGTGCTAGAGTGTGGACAGGAACCGAGCAGTACTTC. Amino acid sequence: CSARVWTGTEQYF.

Ten or more counts support this clonotype. The rearrangement uses TRBV7-8 and TRBJ2-1; TRBD2 agrees at 16 bases. CDR1 is SGHVS, CDR2 FQNEAQ, per germline. The CDR3 totals 19 residues. The V and J ends lost 5 bases and 3 bases, in that order; junction bases with no gene match: 10. The CDR3 bases are TGTGCCAGCAGCACGGGACTAGCGGGGGGGGGGAGCAGCTACAATGAGCAGTTCTTC. Amino acid sequence: CASSTGLAGGGSSYNEQFF.